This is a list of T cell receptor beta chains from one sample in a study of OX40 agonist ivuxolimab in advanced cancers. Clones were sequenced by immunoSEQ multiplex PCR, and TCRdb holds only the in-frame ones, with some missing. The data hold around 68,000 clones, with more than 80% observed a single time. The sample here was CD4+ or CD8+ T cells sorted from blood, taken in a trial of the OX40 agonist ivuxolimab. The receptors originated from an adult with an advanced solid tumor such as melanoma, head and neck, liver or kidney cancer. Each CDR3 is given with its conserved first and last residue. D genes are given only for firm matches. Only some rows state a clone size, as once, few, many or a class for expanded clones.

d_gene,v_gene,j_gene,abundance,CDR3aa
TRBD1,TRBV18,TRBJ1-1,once,CASSVGTGGLEAFF
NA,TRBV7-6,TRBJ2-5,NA,CASSLNRDRETQYF
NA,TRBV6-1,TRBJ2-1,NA,CASSDLAGIDEQFF
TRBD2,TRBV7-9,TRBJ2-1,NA,CASSLTSGDEQFF
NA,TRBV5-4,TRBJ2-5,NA,CASSLDRVGETQYF
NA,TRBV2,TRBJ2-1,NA,CASSSEGLGGGEQFF
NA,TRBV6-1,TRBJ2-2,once,CASRPVNTGELFF
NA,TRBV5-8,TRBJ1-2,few,CASSLEGNGYTF
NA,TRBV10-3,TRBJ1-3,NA,CAISESWGNTIYF
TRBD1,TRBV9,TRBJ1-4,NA,CASSTQGGSFEKLFF
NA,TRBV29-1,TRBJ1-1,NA,CSVVSQANTEAFF
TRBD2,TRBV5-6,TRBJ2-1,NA,CASSWGTSGNEQFF
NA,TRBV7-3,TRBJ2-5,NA,CASSLAPGVEETQYF
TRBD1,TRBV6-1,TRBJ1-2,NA,CASSEGQGPARSGYTF
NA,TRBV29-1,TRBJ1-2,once,CSVVLAGEGGYTF
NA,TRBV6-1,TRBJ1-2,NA,CASSEAVAGDWSNVRGYTF
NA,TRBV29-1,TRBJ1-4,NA,CSVEVDNNEKLFF
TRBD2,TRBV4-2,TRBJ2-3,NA,CASSQEGGRLAISDTQYF
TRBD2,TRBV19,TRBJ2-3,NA,CASSIVGGRAGDTQYF
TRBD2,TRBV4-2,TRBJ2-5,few,CASSQVYMPSGEQETQYF
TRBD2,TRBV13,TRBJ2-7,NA,CASSFGGSSYEQYF
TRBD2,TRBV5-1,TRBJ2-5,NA,CASSLEPSGREETQYF
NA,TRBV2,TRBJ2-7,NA,CASRRWGSYEQYF
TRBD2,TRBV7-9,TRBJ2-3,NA,CASSTGLAGDVDTQYF
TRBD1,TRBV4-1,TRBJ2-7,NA,CASSARDSLYEQYF
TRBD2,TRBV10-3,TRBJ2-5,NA,CASGTSGAQETQYF
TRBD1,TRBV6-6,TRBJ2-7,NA,CASSRDRGHEQYF
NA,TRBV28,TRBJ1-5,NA,CASGTGRGELGQPQHF
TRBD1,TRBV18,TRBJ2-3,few,CASSINRGDTDTQYF
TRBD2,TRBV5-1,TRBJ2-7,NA,CASSLGLAGGAYEQYF
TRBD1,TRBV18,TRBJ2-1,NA,CASSPRDSYNEQFF
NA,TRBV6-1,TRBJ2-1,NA,CASSEEGLYNEQFF
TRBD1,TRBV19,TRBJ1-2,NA,CASTPGTGDYGYTF
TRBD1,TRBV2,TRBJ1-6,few,CASSRQGLISPLHF
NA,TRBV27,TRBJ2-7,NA,CATQPRASFHEQYF
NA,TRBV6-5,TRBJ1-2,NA,CASSYTPGANYGYTF
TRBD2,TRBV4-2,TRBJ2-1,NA,CASSQGLAGRSGRYSYNEQFF
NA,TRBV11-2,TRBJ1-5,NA,CASSPGSNGATQHF
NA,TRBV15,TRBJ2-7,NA,CATSREVGGGSLHEQYF
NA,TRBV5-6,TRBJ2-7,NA,CASSLAPTQGNEQYF
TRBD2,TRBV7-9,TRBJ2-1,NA,CASSSPGTRYNEQFF
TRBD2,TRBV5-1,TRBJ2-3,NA,CASSFGRDITDTQYF
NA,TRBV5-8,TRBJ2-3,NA,CASSQGISTDTQYF
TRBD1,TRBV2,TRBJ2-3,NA,CASSEGQPFSGDTQYF
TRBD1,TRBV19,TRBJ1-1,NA,CASSTDRGAGFGTEAFF
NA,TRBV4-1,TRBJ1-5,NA,CASSQGGLVSNQPQHF
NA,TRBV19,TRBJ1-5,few,CASSTDRPNQPQHF
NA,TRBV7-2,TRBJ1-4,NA,CASSLASRGVEKLFF
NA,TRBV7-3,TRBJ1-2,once,CASSFRARGYTF
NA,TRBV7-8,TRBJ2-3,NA,CASSLALDRTDTQYF
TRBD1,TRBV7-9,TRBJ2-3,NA,CASSNTGTGTDTQYF
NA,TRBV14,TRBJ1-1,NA,CASSLPGTVGTEAFF